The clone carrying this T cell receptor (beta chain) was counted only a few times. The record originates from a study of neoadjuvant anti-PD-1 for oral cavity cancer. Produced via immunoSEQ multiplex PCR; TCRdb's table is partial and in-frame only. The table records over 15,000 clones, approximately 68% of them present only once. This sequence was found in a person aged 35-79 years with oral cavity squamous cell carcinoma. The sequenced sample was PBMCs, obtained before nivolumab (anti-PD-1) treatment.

Here the CDR3 DNA reads TGTGCCAGCAGTCGCGGACTAGGAGGGAATGAGCAGTTCTTC. As protein: CASSRGLGGNEQFF. The J gene is TRBJ2-1, the V gene TRBV27; 7 nucleotides align to TRBD2. From germline, CDR1 is MNHEY and CDR2 SMNVEV (reference sequence). CDR3 length: 14 amino acids. Trimming cost V 5 bases and J 7 bases; bases outside gene matches: 8.